The 9 T cell receptor beta chains given below trace back to one sample, sequenced in a study of molecular identifiers for immune sequencing clone quantification. TCRdb redid the calling of the PCR reads with MiXCR, one entry per CDR3 protein. The sample lists hundreds of thousands of distinct CDR3 sequences; roughly 23% were seen once. The sequenced material came from naive CD8+ T cells from blood, with Jurkat cell RNA spiked in. Specified subset: FACS-sorted CD8+CD4-CCR7+CD45RA+ naive T cells. All receptors derive from a human donor in good health. Some libraries in this study had Jurkat cell RNA spiked in.

This clonotype has only a few counts. CDR3 amino acids: CASSELAGDYEQYF. CDR3 coding DNA: TGCGCCAGCAGCGAACTAGCGGGAGACTACGAGCAGTACTTC. The chain combines TRBV5-1 with TRBJ2-7; TRBD2 aligns across 11 bases. V shed 4 bases, J shed 3 bases, and the junction held 3 bases outside the gene matches. Germline V gene data show CDR1 as SGHRS and CDR2 as YFSETQ. The CDR3 covers 14 residues.

The table lists this clonotype with many counts. V gene TRBV19 combines with J gene TRBJ1-5, with D unclear. Germline V gene sequence: CDR1 LNHDA, CDR2 SQIVND (reference sequence). The V end lost 3 bases, the J end lost 2 bases, and 11 bases lay between the germline ends. This CDR3 is built from 15 residues. The CDR3 sequence: CASSIGPFGNQPQHF. As DNA, the CDR3 is TGTGCCAGTAGTATTGGCCCTTTTGGCAATCAGCCCCAGCATTTT.

On this clonotype: A much larger clone differs from this one at a single base, so this may be a read error. The gene calls are TRBV7-6 and TRBJ2-5; 7 bases are shared with TRBD2. The CDR3 covers 14 residues. Germline V gene data show CDR1 as SGHVS and CDR2 as FNYEAQ. CDR3: CASSLVGGLETLYF. The DNA of the CDR3 is TGTGCCAGCAGCTTAGTGGGGGGGTTAGAGACCCTGTACTTC.

Details on this clonotype: A much larger clone differs from this one at a single base, so this may be a read error. The chain joins TRBV12-3 or TRBV12-4 to TRBJ2-1; possibly TRBD1 for D (5 bases). V gave up 3 bases and J gave up 9 bases, with 18 bases separating them. CDR3 size: 15 residues. CDR3: CASSFRLSGNIEQFF. In DNA, the CDR3 is TGTGCCAGCAGTTTCAGACTTTCAGGGAACATTGAGCAGTTCTTC.

This clonotype was recorded many times. The chain employs TRBV21-1 and TRBJ1-4; the D call TRBD1 from the table was never checked on the DNA. TRBV21-1 is shown as a pseudogene. The CDR3 spans 15 residues. The CDR3 spells CASSPTGGGREKLFF. The CDR3 DNA reads as TGTGCCAGCAGCCCGACAGGGGGCGGGCGTGAAAAACTGTTTTTT.

This clonotype came up many times. V is TRBV4-3 and J is TRBJ2-7; D might be TRBD1 (5 bases). Looked up from germline, CDR1 is LGHNA and CDR2 is YSLEER. CDR3 length: 15 amino acids. Deletions cut 0 bases from V and 4 bases from J, with 13 bases between. The CDR3 nucleotides are TGCGCCAGCAGCCAAGATCCACAGGCCCCTTACGAGCAGTACTTC. Its translation is CASSQDPQAPYEQYF.

The chain carries TRBV4-1 and TRBJ2-7; possibly TRBD1 or TRBD2 for D (6 bases each). Germline V gene lookup returns CDR1 MGHRA and CDR2 YSYEKL. V was cut by 5 bases and J by 2 bases, with 19 bases left in between. The CDR3 has 16 amino acids. The CDR3 sequence: CASSSPRGQGPYEQYF. The CDR3 bases are TGCGCCAGCAGCTCCCCGCGGGGCCAGGGGCCCTACGAGCAGTACTTC.

The chain links TRBV6-2 or TRBV6-3 to TRBJ2-3, with 9 bases fitting TRBD1. The V gene end was trimmed by 3 bases and the J gene end by 3 bases; junction bases not matched to a gene: 4. Germline V gene sequence: CDR1 MNHEY, CDR2 SVGEGT. The CDR3 length is 15 residues. CDR3 nucleotides: TGTGCCAGCAGTTATTCCGGGACAGGGACAGATACGCAGTATTTT. Translated, it gives CASSYSGTGTDTQYF.

On this clonotype: One junction end disagrees with the germline gene, perhaps due to a read error. The chain has TRBV7-6 and TRBJ2-3; TRBD2 aligns across 8 bases. Germline CDR1 reads SGHVS; CDR2 reads FNYEAQ. The CDR3 is made up of 14 amino acids. The DNA of the CDR3 is TGTGCCAGCAGCTTTAGCGGGGTTACAGGTACGCAGTATTTT. The encoded protein is CASSFSGVTGTQYF.